The sequence of this TCR beta chain was determined in a study of blood T cell repertoires in COVID-19. On the study more broadly: The study drew acute and convalescent COVID-19 samples from the United States, Italy and Spain. T cells, B-cell-depleted T cells, or PBMCs provided the cDNA or gDNA that served as material.

V was clipped by 7 bases and J by 4 bases, with 11 bases between them. This CDR3 has 13 amino acids. The germline V gene has CDR1 SNHLY and CDR2 FYNNEI. Per the original data handling: Nucleated cell number was recorded as an estimate derived from reference gene primer amplification. Generated by immunoSEQ multiplex PCR, the TCRdb table keeps only in-frame clones and is missing some. V and J calls and clone size are as listed in that table; D and trimming were resolved from the DNA. The sample has about 190,000 clones; less than 80% are singletons. The clonotype comes from a man aged 45 to 65 who had recovered from COVID-19. The specimen was peripheral blood. The chain has TRBV2 and TRBJ2-1; a weak D match, TRBD2 (6 bases). CDR3 residues: CASTRGTYNEQFF. The CDR3 DNA is TGTGCCAGCACACGAGGGACTTACAATGAGCAGTTCTTC.